This T cell receptor beta chain was sequenced in a study of T cell responses to AZD1222 COVID-19 vaccine. Trimming took 0 bases from V and 6 from J, leaving 5 bases between them. Germline loops: CDR1 DFQATT, CDR2 SNEGSKA (reference sequence). The CDR3 has 11 amino acids. A word on this clone: Its antigen is not identified.

General study findings and limits: Within unmutated variant regions lay the reported targets of nearly half of spike-specific TCRs. Along spike, vaccine-associated CD4 TCRs were found throughout, with dominance at 160-218 and 743-854. Clonal diversity was possibly underestimated; the donors were predominantly white British and more often female.

Assay: immunoSEQ multiplex PCR; the TCRdb copy retains only in-frame clones and omits some. The data contain 110,000 or so clones, about 88% of them singletons. Sample: peripheral blood, taken 28 days after the second AZD1222 dose. The clonotype comes from an adult who received the AZD1222 COVID-19 vaccine. The chain uses TRBV20-1 and TRBJ1-2; D gene unclear. Written as DNA, the CDR3 is TGCAGTGCTAGAGATTTCGATGGCTACACCTTC. Protein: CSARDFDGYTF.